This TCR beta chain came from a study of control samples from healthy donors and cancer patients (dated by TCRdb to the early 2020s). In the case of this clone: No cognate antigen has been identified for it. No base quality information exists; no much larger clone differs at one position.

The method behind the library was the immunoSEQ multiplex PCR assay. The immuneACCESS repertoire file appears here via TCRdb, limited to in-frame rearrangements. These files lack a portion of the clones; in checked studies, under half of the deficit traces to unresolved V genes, and the cause of the others is not known. Present in this sample are 150,000 to 180,000 clones, approximately 96% of which were seen just once. The biggest ten clones account for 5% to 6.5% of the sample. The V and J ends are trimmed by 2 bases and 7 bases, leaving 15 bases between them. Reading the germline V gene (reference sequence) gives CDR1 SGHNT and CDR2 YYREEE. The CDR3 covers 15 residues, taking in both the cysteine and the phenylalanine. Just the 45-base CDR3 DNA is kept, in frame starting at base 1.

The specimen was blood. The rearrangement joined TRBV5-4 to TRBJ2-2; no D gene call is confident. This TCR came from a man aged 40-55 years in good health. This receptor carries the CDR3 CASSFRRGGSGELFF. The nucleotide sequence is given as TGTGCCAGCAGCTTCCGCAGAGGCGGCAGCGGGGAGCTGTTTTTT.